Shown below are 28 T cell receptor beta chains from a single sample sequenced in a study of early T cells in non-severe SARS-CoV-2 infection (dated by TCRdb to about 2021). To prepare the library, 5' RACE was applied. The sequencer was a NextSeq 500. The raw public reads went through TCRdb reprocessing: fastp at Q25, MiXCR clone calling, in-frame beta chains kept. Duplicate CDR3 protein sequences are folded into a single record with the most common DNA and genes. Counted in this sample were 80,000 or so distinct CDR3 sequences; 10% to 15% of them appeared once. The ten largest clonotypes hold roughly 3.1% of the sample. The sample was whole blood. These receptors all stem from an adult who was a healthcare worker with PCR-confirmed SARS-CoV-2 infection or an uninfected control (not recorded which).

The chain is built from TRBV20-1 and TRBJ1-5; D ambiguous. Germline values: CDR1 DFQATT, CDR2 SNEGSKA (reference sequence). Trimming removed 3 bases from V and 1 base from J, with 4 bases in between. The CDR3 consists of 12 residues. This chain's CDR3 is CSARYSNQPQHF. For the CDR3, the DNA is TGCAGTGCTAGGTACAGCAATCAGCCCCAGCATTTT.

This clonotype showed up many times. The chain uses TRBV11-2 and TRBJ1-1, with 8 bases matching TRBD1. The CDR3 spans 15 residues. Germline CDR1 reads SGHAT; CDR2 reads FQNNGV. The V segment lost 4 bases and the J segment 6 bases; nucleotides outside the gene matches: 10. CDR3: CASSSLRTGWAEAFF. The CDR3 coding sequence is TGTGCCAGCAGCTCGCTTAGGACAGGGTGGGCTGAAGCTTTCTTT.

The rearrangement links TRBV4-2 to TRBJ1-1; 9 bases are a match to TRBD1. Germline trimming cut 2 bases from V and 4 bases from J; bases unmatched to any gene: 8. In germline, CDR1 is LGHNA, CDR2 YNFKEQ. The CDR3 length is 16 residues. CDR3 coding DNA: TGTGCCAGCAGCCAACCGGGACAGGGAGTTGGCACTGAAGCTTTCTTT. Encoded protein: CASSQPGQGVGTEAFF.

The CDR3 nucleotides are TGTGCCAGCAAGGAGAACGAGCAGTACTTC. This translates into CASKENEQYF. The chain employs TRBV28 and TRBJ2-7, with D hard to call. Looked up from germline, CDR1 is MDHEN and CDR2 is SYDVKM. V was clipped by 7 bases and J by 5 bases, with 6 bases between them. The CDR3 length is 10 residues.

This clonotype appeared many times. V usage is TRBV7-2 and J usage is TRBJ2-5, with D possibly called TRBD1 or TRBD2 (5 bases each). Trimming took 5 bases from V and 9 from J, leaving 19 bases between them. The CDR3 runs to 14 residues. The germline V gene encodes CDR1 SGHTA and CDR2 FQGNSA. The CDR3, as DNA: TGTGCCAGCAGCCGCCGGGACCGGAGTCGGGCCCAGTACTTC. Translation gives CASSRRDRSRAQYF.

At least ten counts were recorded for this clonotype. This CDR3 reads CASSYSRLADSTDTQYF. The DNA for the CDR3 is TGTGCCAGCAGTTACTCGAGACTAGCGGACAGCACAGATACGCAGTATTTT. The chain links TRBV6-2 or TRBV6-3 to TRBJ2-3; 9 bases map to TRBD2. The ends lost 0 bases at V and 0 bases at J; junction bases unmatched: 4. The CDR3 totals 17 residues. The germline CDR1 and CDR2 sequences are MNHEY and SVGEGT.

The genes are TRBV7-8 and TRBJ1-3; D call uncertain. Trimming removed 1 base at V and 0 bases at J, with 4 bases between. Germline lookup yields CDR1 SGHVS and CDR2 FQNEAQ. The CDR3 loop spans 14 amino acids. This CDR3 is CASSLVISGNTIYF. CDR3 nucleotide sequence: TGTGCCAGCAGCTTAGTGATCTCTGGAAACACCATATATTTT.

This clonotype was recorded many times. The rearrangement uses TRBV7-9 and TRBJ2-2; 15 bases align to TRBD2. The V and J ends lost 7 bases and 4 bases, in that order; junction bases with no gene match: 4. The CDR3 loop spans 16 amino acids. Per germline, CDR1 SEHNR and CDR2 FQNEAQ (reference sequence). The CDR3 sequence: CASNGLAGGFTGELFF. DNA for the CDR3: TGTGCCAGCAACGGACTAGCGGGAGGGTTCACCGGGGAGCTGTTTTTT. Combining the CDR3 with reference TRBV7-9 and TRBJ2-2 gives the whole variable domain DTGVSQNPRHKITKRGQNVTFRCDPISEHNRLYWYRQTLGQGPEFLTYFQNEAQLEKSRLLSDRFSAERPKGSFSTLEIQRTEQGDSAMYLCASNGLAGGFTGELFFGEGSRLTVL.

This chain uses TRBV29-1 with TRBJ2-1; 10 nucleotides align to TRBD1. This CDR3 is 12 amino acids long. CDR1 is SQVTM and CDR2 is ANQGSEA in the germline V gene. V was clipped by 7 bases and J by 7 bases; unmatched bases: 4. In DNA form, the CDR3 reads TGCAGCGCGGGGGGACAGGGGAATGAGCAGTTCTTC. It is translated as CSAGGQGNEQFF.

V and J are TRBV5-1 and TRBJ2-1, with D unresolved. The V and J ends lost 0 bases and 0 bases respectively, with 7 bases between them. There are 15 residues in the CDR3. Germline V CDR1 and CDR2: SGHRS, YFSETQ. The CDR3 reads CASSLEVSSYNEQFF. The CDR3 nucleotides are TGCGCCAGCAGCTTGGAGGTGAGCTCCTACAATGAGCAGTTCTTC.

The sample holds many counts of this clonotype. This chain connects TRBV27 to TRBJ2-7; D is uncertain. The germline V gene has CDR1 MNHEY and CDR2 SMNVEV (reference sequence). This CDR3 contains 14 residues. Trimming took off 5 bases at V and 3 bases at J, with 14 bases between the two ends. The CDR3, as DNA: TGTGCCAGCAGTCCCCTGTCGGTCCTCTACGAGCAGTACTTC. Its protein product is CASSPLSVLYEQYF.

This clonotype was seen only a few times. The chain has TRBV7-9 and TRBJ1-5, with 8 bases aligning to TRBD1. Trimming at V came to 5 bases and at J to 2 bases, leaving 11 bases not matched to a gene. The CDR3 runs to 17 residues. CDR1 and CDR2 (germline): SEHNR, FQNEAQ (reference sequence). The DNA for the CDR3 is TGTGCCAGCAGCCCTGACAGGGGCACCCATGGCAATCAGCCCCAGCATTTT. Amino acid sequence: CASSPDRGTHGNQPQHF.

The chain combines TRBV7-9 with TRBJ2-7; 11 bases are a match to TRBD2. V was pared by 5 bases and J by 5 bases, with 14 bases of the junction left unmatched. This CDR3 spans 17 amino acids. CDR1 SEHNR and CDR2 FQNEAQ come from the germline V gene (reference sequence). CDR3 loop: CASSQALAGGAVDEQYF. The CDR3 DNA is TGTGCCAGCAGCCAAGCCCTAGCGGGAGGTGCTGTAGACGAGCAGTACTTC.

For this clonotype: A much larger clone lies one base from this, so it may be a read error. V gene TRBV12-3 or TRBV12-4 combines with J gene TRBJ1-5, with 7 nucleotides matching TRBD1. CDR3 length: 14 amino acids. V gave up 7 bases and J gave up 9 bases; unmatched junction bases: 12. The CDR3 protein is CASTREQGRRPQHF. DNA of the CDR3: TGTGCCAGCACCCGAGAACAGGGGCGTCGGCCCCAGCATTTT.

The chain couples TRBV10-2 to TRBJ2-3; D unclear. CDR3 size: 13 residues. Germline CDR1 reads WSHSY; CDR2 reads SAAADI. Deletions cut 9 bases from V and 4 bases from J, with 14 bases between. CDR3 DNA sequence: TGCGCCAGGGGCCCCGCGCGGCCAGATACGCAGTATTTT. Its protein product is CARGPARPDTQYF.

The chain carries TRBV30 and TRBJ1-5; 8 bases align to TRBD1. The V and J ends lost 4 bases and 3 bases, in that order; junction bases with no gene match: 2. The CDR3 totals 13 residues. From germline, CDR1 is GTSNPN and CDR2 SVGIG (reference sequence). The chain's CDR3 is CAWNRGINQPQHF. The CDR3 DNA is TGTGCCTGGAACAGGGGGATCAATCAGCCCCAGCATTTT.

V is TRBV28 and J is TRBJ2-2, with 7 bases identical to TRBD2. Germline-derived CDR1 and CDR2 are MDHEN and SYDVKM. The CDR3 consists of 15 residues. Losses at the gene ends were 5 bases for V and 5 bases for J; bases not matched to a gene: 8. The CDR3 DNA reads as TGTGCCAGCAGTGCCTCTTACGGGAGGACCGGGGAGCTGTTTTTT. It specifies CASSASYGRTGELFF.

J is TRBJ2-5 and V is TRBV29-1, with D unresolved. CDR1 is SQVTM, CDR2 ANQGSEA, per germline. The CDR3 has 13 amino acids. V dropped 0 bases and J dropped 7 bases, with 12 bases sitting between them. CDR3 in amino acids: CSVEDPQKGTQYF. Written as DNA, the CDR3 is TGCAGCGTTGAAGATCCCCAGAAGGGGACCCAGTACTTC.

The V call is TRBV7-4, the J call TRBJ2-4; 11 positions agree with TRBD2. The germline V gene encodes CDR1 SGHVT and CDR2 SQSDAQ. The CDR3 is made up of 16 amino acids. Unmatched junction bases numbered 5, after V lost 2 bases and J lost 5 bases. Written as DNA, the CDR3 is TGTGCCAGCAGCTTACTCTTACTAGCGGGAGAAAACATTCAGTACTTC. Translated: CASSLLLLAGENIQYF. Complete variable domain (other parts from reference TRBV7-4 and TRBJ2-4): GAGVSQSPRYKVAKRGRDVALRCDSISGHVTLYWYRQTLGQGSEVLTYSQSDAQRDKSGRPSGRFSAERPERSVSTLKIQRTEQGDSAVYLCASSLLLLAGENIQYFGAGTRLSVL.

Only a few counts were recorded for this clonotype. The chain couples TRBV9 to TRBJ2-3; D is possibly TRBD1 (5 bases). Germline loops: CDR1 SGDLS, CDR2 YYNGEE. Between the trimmed V and J ends, which lost 0 bases and 5 bases, there was a span of 13 bases. CDR3 length: 15 amino acids. The CDR3 reads CASSVGPLGEDTQYF. The CDR3 DNA is TGTGCCAGCAGCGTAGGTCCCTTAGGGGAAGATACGCAGTATTTT.

There are many counts of this clonotype. The chain employs TRBV7-9 and TRBJ2-7, with 11 bases that match TRBD1. V shed 4 bases, J shed 4 bases, and the junction held 6 bases outside the gene matches. This CDR3 is 15 amino acids long. Germline V gives CDR1 SEHNR, CDR2 FQNEAQ (reference sequence). CDR3 sequence reads: CASSSPGTGGYEQYF. The DNA of the CDR3 is TGTGCCAGCAGCTCCCCCGGGACAGGGGGTTACGAGCAGTACTTC.

CDR3: CASSLQQSGELFF. The CDR3 DNA reads TGTGCCAGCAGCTTACAACAGTCCGGGGAGCTGTTTTTT. The genes are TRBV7-3 and TRBJ2-2; D is uncertain. The germline V gene encodes CDR1 SGHTA and CDR2 FQGTGA. The V end was cut by 2 bases, the J end by 6 bases, with 7 bases between. The CDR3 contains 13 residues.

This clonotype has only a few counts. The V call is TRBV5-1, the J call TRBJ2-3; a weak D match, TRBD2 (5 bases). The germline V gene has CDR1 SGHRS and CDR2 YFSETQ. This CDR3 contains 16 residues. The ends were cut back, 5 bases at V and 0 bases at J, with 16 bases in the middle. Here the CDR3 reads CASRPADYSSTDTQYF. Written as DNA, the CDR3 is TGCGCCAGCAGACCAGCAGACTATTCTAGCACAGATACGCAGTATTTT.

This clonotype was counted a few times. V usage is TRBV20-1 and J usage is TRBJ1-1; tentative D call: TRBD1 (6 bases). CDR3 length: 12 amino acids. Looked up from germline, CDR1 is DFQATT and CDR2 is SNEGSKA (reference sequence). CDR3 nucleotides: TGCACCCGGGGGCCCTTCGGGACTGAAGCTTTCTTT. It encodes CTRGPFGTEAFF.

This clonotype was found a few times. This chain links TRBV12-3 or TRBV12-4 with TRBJ2-5, with D perhaps TRBD2 (5 bases). Trimming took 6 bases from V and 5 from J, leaving 19 bases between them. CDR3 length equals 15 residues. CDR3 loop: CASRESGTLWETQYF. In nucleotides, the CDR3 is TGTGCCAGCAGAGAAAGCGGTACCCTGTGGGAGACCCAGTACTTC.

The chain has TRBV12-3 or TRBV12-4 and TRBJ2-2; no reliable D call. The CDR3 is made up of 16 amino acids. The ends were cut back, 2 bases at V and 0 bases at J, with 10 bases in the middle. The CDR3 sequence: CASSLPAGANTGELFF. As DNA, the CDR3 is TGTGCCAGCAGTTTACCGGCAGGCGCGAACACCGGGGAGCTGTTTTTT.

The chain uses TRBV24-1 and TRBJ2-1, with 7 bases lining up with TRBD2. The CDR3 is 14 residues long. V dropped 7 bases and J dropped 5; count of bases not matched to a gene: 7. CDR1 KGHDR and CDR2 SFDVKD come from the germline V gene. Written as DNA, the CDR3 is TGTGCCACCAGAGCGACTAGCTACAACAATGAGCAGTTCTTC. Translated, it gives CATRATSYNNEQFF.

This clonotype was recorded many times. The rearrangement links TRBV9 to TRBJ2-3; 7 bases line up with TRBD2. Losses at the gene ends were 2 bases for V and 1 base for J; bases not matched to a gene: 4. Germline V CDR1 and CDR2: SGDLS, YYNGEE. The CDR3 spans 15 residues. CDR3 sequence: CASSVGTTRTDTQYF. The DNA for the CDR3 is TGTGCCAGCAGCGTGGGGACTACACGCACAGATACGCAGTATTTT.